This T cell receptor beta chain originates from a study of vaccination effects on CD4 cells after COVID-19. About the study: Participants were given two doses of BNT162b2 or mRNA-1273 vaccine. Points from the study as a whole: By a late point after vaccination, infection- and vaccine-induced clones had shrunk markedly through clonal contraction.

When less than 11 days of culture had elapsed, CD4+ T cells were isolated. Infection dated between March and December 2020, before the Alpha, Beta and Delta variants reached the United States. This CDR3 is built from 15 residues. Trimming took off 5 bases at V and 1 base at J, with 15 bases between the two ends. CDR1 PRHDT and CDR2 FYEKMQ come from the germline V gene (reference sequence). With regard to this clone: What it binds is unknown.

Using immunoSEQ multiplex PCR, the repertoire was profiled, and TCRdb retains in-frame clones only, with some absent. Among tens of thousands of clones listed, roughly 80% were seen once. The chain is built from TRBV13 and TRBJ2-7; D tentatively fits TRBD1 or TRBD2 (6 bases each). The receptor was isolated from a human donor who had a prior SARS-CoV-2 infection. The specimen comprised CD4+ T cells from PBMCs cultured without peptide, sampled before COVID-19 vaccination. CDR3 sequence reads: CASSPYRGGSYEQYF. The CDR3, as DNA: TGTGCCAGCAGCCCTTATCGAGGGGGGTCCTACGAGCAGTACTTC.